This TCR beta chain originates from a study of cytomegalovirus exposure and HLA in healthy donors. Study results and limitations: In a later analysis, a missense DCLRE1C variant was linked to TCR beta V- and J-gene trimming. Reported performance of the classifier showed diagnosis of cytomegalovirus status with high specificity and sensitivity.

The CDR3 is 15 amino acids. Germline values: CDR1 SNHLY, CDR2 FYNNEI. V lost 1 base to trimming and J lost 8 bases; unmatched junction nucleotides: 5. PCR used 60 Vbeta primers and 13 Jbeta primers. Profiling relied on immunoSEQ multiplex PCR, and the TCRdb table lists in-frame clones only, not all of them. This table holds some 110,000 clones. A word on this clone: Its antigen is still unknown.

The chain uses TRBV2 and TRBJ2-1; 10 bases line up with TRBD1. Input material: PBMCs. This sequence originates from a man between 25 and 39 years old in good health and CMV-seronegative. In DNA form, the CDR3 reads TGTGCCAGCAGTGAAGGGGACAGGGGATATGATGAGCAGTTCTTC. It codes for CASSEGDRGYDEQFF.